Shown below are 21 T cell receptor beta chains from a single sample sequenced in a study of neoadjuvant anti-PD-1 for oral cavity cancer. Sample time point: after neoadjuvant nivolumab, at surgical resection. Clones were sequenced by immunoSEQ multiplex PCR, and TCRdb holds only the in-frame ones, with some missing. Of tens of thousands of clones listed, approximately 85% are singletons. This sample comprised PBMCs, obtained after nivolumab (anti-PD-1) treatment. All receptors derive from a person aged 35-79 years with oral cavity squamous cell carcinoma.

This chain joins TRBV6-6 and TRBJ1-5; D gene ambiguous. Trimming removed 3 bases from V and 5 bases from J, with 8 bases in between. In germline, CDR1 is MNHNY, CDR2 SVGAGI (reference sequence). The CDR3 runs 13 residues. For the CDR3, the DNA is TGTGCCAGCAGTTATGACGGGTATCAGCCCCAGCATTTT. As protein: CASSYDGYQPQHF.

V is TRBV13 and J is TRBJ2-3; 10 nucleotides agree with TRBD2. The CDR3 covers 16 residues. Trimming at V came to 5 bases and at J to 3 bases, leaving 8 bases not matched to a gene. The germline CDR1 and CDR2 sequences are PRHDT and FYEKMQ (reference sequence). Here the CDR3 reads CASSRRLAGETDTQYF. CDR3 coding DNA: TGTGCCAGCAGCAGGAGGCTAGCGGGAGAGACAGATACGCAGTATTTT.

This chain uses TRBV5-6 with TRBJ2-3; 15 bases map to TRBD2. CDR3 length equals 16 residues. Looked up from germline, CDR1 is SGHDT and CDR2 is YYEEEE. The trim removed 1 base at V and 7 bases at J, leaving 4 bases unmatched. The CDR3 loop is CASSLSGTSGRNTQYF. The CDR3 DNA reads TGTGCCAGCAGCTTGTCCGGGACTAGCGGGAGGAATACGCAGTATTTT.

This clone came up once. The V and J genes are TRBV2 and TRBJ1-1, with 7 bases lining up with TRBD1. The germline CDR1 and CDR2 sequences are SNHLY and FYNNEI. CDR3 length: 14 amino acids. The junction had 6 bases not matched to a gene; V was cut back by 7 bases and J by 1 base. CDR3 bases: TGTGCCAGCAAGAGGACAGGATGGAACACTGAAGCTTTCTTT. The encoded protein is CASKRTGWNTEAFF.

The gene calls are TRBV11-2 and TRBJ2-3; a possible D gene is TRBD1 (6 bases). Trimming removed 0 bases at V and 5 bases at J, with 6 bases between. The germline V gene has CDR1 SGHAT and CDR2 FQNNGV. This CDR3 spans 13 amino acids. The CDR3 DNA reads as TGTGCCAGCAGCTTAGAAGGGGGAGATACGCAGTATTTT. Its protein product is CASSLEGGDTQYF.

The CDR3 DNA reads as TGTGCCAGCAGCCCCCCCCGGACAGGGGCCTACCAGATCACTGAAGCTTTCTTT. Translating it yields CASSPPRTGAYQITEAFF. The chain recombines TRBV28 with TRBJ1-1; 9 bases align to TRBD1. The length of the CDR3 is 18 residues. Looked up from germline, CDR1 is MDHEN and CDR2 is SYDVKM. The trim removed 6 bases at V and 4 bases at J, leaving 18 bases unmatched.

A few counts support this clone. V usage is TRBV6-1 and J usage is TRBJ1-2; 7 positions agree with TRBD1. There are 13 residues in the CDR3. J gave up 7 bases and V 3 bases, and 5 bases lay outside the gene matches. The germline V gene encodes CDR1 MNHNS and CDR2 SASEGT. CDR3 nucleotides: TGTGCCAGCAGTGATAACAGGGGACGTGGCTACACCTTC. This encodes CASSDNRGRGYTF.

CDR3 DNA: TGTGCCTGGAGTGTGATACGCGGCACAGATACGCAGTATTTT. It specifies CAWSVIRGTDTQYF. V usage is TRBV30 and J usage is TRBJ2-3; D is uncertain. The CDR3 contains 14 residues. Germline CDR1 reads GTSNPN; CDR2 reads SVGIG (reference sequence). V was cut by 0 bases and J by 1 base, with 8 bases left in between.

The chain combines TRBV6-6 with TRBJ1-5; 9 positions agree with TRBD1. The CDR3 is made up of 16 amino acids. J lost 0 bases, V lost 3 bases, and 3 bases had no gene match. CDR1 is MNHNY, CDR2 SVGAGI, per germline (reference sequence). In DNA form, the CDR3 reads TGTGCCAGCAGTTATGGACAGGGGAATAGCAATCAGCCCCAGCATTTT. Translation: CASSYGQGNSNQPQHF.

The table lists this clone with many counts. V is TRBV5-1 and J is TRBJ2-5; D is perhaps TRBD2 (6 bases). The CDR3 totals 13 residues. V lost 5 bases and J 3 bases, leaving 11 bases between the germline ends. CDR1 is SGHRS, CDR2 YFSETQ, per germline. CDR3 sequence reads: CASRPAGEETQYF. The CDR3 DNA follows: TGCGCCAGCAGGCCAGCGGGCGAAGAGACCCAGTACTTC.

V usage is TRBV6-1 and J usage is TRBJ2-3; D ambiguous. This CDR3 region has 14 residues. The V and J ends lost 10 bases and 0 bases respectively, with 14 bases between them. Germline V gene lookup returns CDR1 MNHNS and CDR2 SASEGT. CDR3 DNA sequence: TGTGCCACCACAACGGGCCGCAGCACAGATACGCAGTATTTT. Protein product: CATTTGRSTDTQYF.

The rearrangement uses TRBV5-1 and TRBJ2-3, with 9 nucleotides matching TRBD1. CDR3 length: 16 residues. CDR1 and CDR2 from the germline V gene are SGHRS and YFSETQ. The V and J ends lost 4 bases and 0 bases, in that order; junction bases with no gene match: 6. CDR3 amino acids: CASSGGQGPSTDTQYF. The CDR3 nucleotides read TGCGCCAGCAGCGGAGGACAGGGGCCTAGCACAGATACGCAGTATTTT.

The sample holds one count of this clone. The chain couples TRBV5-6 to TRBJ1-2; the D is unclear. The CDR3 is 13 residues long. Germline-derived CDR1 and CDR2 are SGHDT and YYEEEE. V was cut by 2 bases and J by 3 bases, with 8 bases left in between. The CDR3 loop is CASSLGPDYGYTF. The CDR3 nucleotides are TGTGCCAGCAGCTTAGGACCAGACTATGGCTACACCTTC.

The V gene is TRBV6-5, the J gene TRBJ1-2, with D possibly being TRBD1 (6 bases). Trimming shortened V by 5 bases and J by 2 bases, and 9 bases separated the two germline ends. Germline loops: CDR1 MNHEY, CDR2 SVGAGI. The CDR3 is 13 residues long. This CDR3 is CASSRTANYGYTF. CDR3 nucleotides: TGTGCCAGCAGTCGGACAGCAAACTATGGCTACACCTTC.

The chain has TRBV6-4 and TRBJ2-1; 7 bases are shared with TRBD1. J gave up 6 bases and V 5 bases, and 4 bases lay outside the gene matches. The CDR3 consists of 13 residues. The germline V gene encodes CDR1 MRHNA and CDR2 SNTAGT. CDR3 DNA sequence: TGTGCCAGCAGTCGACAGGGAAGCAATGAGCAGTTCTTC. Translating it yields CASSRQGSNEQFF.

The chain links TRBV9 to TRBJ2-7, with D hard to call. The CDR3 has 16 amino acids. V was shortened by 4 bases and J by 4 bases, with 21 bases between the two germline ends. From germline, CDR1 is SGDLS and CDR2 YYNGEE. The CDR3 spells CASSPGVYPYGYEQYF. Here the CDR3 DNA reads TGTGCCAGCAGCCCAGGTGTTTATCCCTACGGGTACGAGCAGTACTTC. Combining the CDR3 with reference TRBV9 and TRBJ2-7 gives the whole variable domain DSGVTQTPKHLITATGQRVTLRCSPRSGDLSVYWYQQSLDQGLQFLIQYYNGEERAKGNILERFSAQQFPDLHSELNLSSLELGDSALYFCASSPGVYPYGYEQYFGPGTRLTVT.

The CDR3 coding sequence is TGTGCCAGCAGCTCACAGGGGGCGCTGAGTGAAAAACTGTTTTTT. Amino acids: CASSSQGALSEKLFF. The V gene is TRBV7-2, the J gene TRBJ1-4; 9 nucleotides line up with TRBD1. V shed 4 bases and J 7 bases; nucleotides not matched to a gene: 7. The CDR3 has 15 amino acids. Germline-derived CDR1 and CDR2 are SGHTA and FQGNSA.

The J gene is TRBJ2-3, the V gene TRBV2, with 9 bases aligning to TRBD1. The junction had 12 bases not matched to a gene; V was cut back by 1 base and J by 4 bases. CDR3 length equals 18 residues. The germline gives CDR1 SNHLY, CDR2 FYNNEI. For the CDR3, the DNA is TGTGCCAGCAGTGAAGAAGACCGCCCGGGACAGGGTGCAGATACGCAGTATTTT. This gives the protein CASSEEDRPGQGADTQYF.

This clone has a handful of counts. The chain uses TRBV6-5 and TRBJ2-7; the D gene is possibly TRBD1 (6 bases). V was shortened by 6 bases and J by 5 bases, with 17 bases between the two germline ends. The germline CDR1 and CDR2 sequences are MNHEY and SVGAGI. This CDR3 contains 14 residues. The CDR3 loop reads CASSPTGPWNEQYF. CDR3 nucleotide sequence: TGTGCCAGCAGCCCGACAGGCCCCTGGAACGAGCAGTACTTC.

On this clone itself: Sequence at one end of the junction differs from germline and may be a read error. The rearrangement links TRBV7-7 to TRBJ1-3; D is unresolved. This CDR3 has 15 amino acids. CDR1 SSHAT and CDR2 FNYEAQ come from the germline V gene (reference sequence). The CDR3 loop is CASSLDRSSGNTIYF. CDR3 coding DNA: TGTGCTAGCAGCCTGGACCGAAGCTCTGGAAACACCATATATTTT. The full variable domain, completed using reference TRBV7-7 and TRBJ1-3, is GAGVSQSPRYKVTKRGQDVTLRCDPISSHATLYWYQQALGQGPEFLTYFNYEAQPDKSGLPSDRFSAERPEGSISTLTIQRTEQRDSAMYRCASSLDRSSGNTIYFGEGSWLTVV.

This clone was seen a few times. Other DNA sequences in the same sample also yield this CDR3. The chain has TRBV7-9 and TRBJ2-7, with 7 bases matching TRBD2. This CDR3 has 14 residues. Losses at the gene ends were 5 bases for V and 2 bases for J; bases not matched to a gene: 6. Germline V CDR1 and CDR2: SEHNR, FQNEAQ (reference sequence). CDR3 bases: TGTGCCAGCAGCCCCAGGGACTACACCTACGAGCAGTACTTC. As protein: CASSPRDYTYEQYF. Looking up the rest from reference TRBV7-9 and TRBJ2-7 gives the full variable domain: DTGVSQNPRHKITKRGQNVTFRCDPISEHNRLYWYRQTLGQGPEFLTYFQNEAQLEKSRLLSDRFSAERPKGSFSTLEIQRTEQGDSAMYLCASSPRDYTYEQYFGPGTRLTVT.